A single sample gave rise to the 28 T cell receptor beta chains below, sequenced in a study of CD8 T cells in ankylosing spondylitis. Regarding the study as a whole: What appeared characteristic of ankylosing spondylitis blood was a TCR beta motif of 7 or 8 highly homologous variants.

These TCRs are of unknown antigen specificity. TCRdb fed the 5' RACE reads into MiXCR, producing one record per CDR3 protein. The sample records about 800,000 distinct CDR3 sequences, 10% to 15% being singletons. Sequenced input: blood, either unsorted or a sorted T cell fraction (not recorded which). The receptors originated from a male donor with ankylosing spondylitis.

This clonotype was seen a few times. This chain links TRBV7-3 with TRBJ1-1; TRBD1 matches at 8 bases. Germline-derived CDR1 and CDR2 are SGHTA and FQGTGA. V was clipped by 4 bases and J by 10 bases; unmatched bases: 8. There are 13 residues in the CDR3. The CDR3 DNA reads as TGTGCCAGCAGCTCCGGACAGGGTTCGACAGCTTTCTTT. Protein product: CASSSGQGSTAFF.

This clonotype was counted at least ten times. The rearrangement joins TRBV6-5 to TRBJ2-7; no clear D gene. V lost 0 bases and J 4 bases, leaving 7 bases between the germline ends. Germline assignment: CDR1 MNHEY and CDR2 SVGAGI. The CDR3 runs to 13 residues. The CDR3 DNA sequence: TGTGCCAGCAGTTACTCGGTGGGTTACGAGCAGTACTTC. Protein product: CASSYSVGYEQYF.

This clonotype has at least ten counts. This chain uses TRBV20-1 with TRBJ2-7; D remains unclear. Trimming took off 0 bases at V and 9 bases at J, with 24 bases between the two ends. This CDR3 has 16 amino acids. Germline V gene sequence: CDR1 DFQATT, CDR2 SNEGSKA (reference sequence). CDR3 residues: CSARDPSGTFSPGQYF. The CDR3 bases are TGCAGTGCTAGAGATCCATCAGGCACCTTCTCCCCGGGGCAGTACTTC.

The CDR3 sequence: CASSVGGLQETQYF. CDR3 in DNA: TGTGCCAGCAGCGTAGGAGGGCTCCAAGAGACCCAGTACTTC. The chain carries TRBV9 and TRBJ2-5; TRBD2 might be the D (5 bases). Germline assignment: CDR1 SGDLS and CDR2 YYNGEE. V lost 0 bases and J 1 base, leaving 7 bases between the germline ends. CDR3 size: 14 residues.

The chain has TRBV7-2 and TRBJ2-1; 7 bases match TRBD1. The CDR3 is 16 amino acids. Germline V gene lookup returns CDR1 SGHTA and CDR2 FQGNSA. V gave up 3 bases and J gave up 0 bases; unmatched junction bases: 5. This CDR3 is CASSFDRDSSYNEQFF. Here the CDR3 DNA reads TGTGCCAGCAGCTTTGACAGGGACAGCTCCTACAATGAGCAGTTCTTC.

V gene TRBV4-3 combines with J gene TRBJ2-2; no definite D call. Trimming pared 2 bases from V and 3 bases from J, leaving 10 bases between. This CDR3 is 15 amino acids long. Germline V gene data show CDR1 as LGHNA and CDR2 as YSLEER. CDR3 region: CASSQQDWDTGELFF. The DNA for the CDR3 is TGCGCCAGCAGCCAACAGGATTGGGACACCGGGGAGCTGTTTTTT.

The rearrangement joins TRBV6-1 to TRBJ2-7; tentative D call: TRBD1 (6 bases). Germline V gene data show CDR1 as MNHNS and CDR2 as SASEGT. The CDR3 has 14 amino acids. V gave up 8 bases and J gave up 0 bases, with 14 bases separating them. The CDR3 sequence is CASVLGADSYEQYF. CDR3 DNA sequence: TGTGCCAGCGTATTGGGGGCCGACTCCTACGAGCAGTACTTC.

This clonotype was seen a few times. The CDR3 DNA is TGTGCCAGCAGCCTGGATCTTCCTCACTACGAGCAGTACTTC. Protein sequence: CASSLDLPHYEQYF. This chain uses TRBV7-9 with TRBJ2-7, with no clear D. Germline lookup yields CDR1 SEHNR and CDR2 FQNEAQ (reference sequence). V lost 5 bases, J lost 3 bases, and 14 bases lay in between. This CDR3 has 14 residues.

The chain carries TRBV20-1 and TRBJ1-5; D not resolved. Trimming left V 4 bases short and J 4 bases short, with 14 bases between. Germline V lookup: CDR1 DFQATT, CDR2 SNEGSKA (reference sequence). The CDR3 is 14 amino acids. DNA of the CDR3: TGCAGTGCTATCTGGGCCAATGGAAATCAGCCCCAGCATTTT. Its translation: CSAIWANGNQPQHF.

This clonotype has just a few counts. J is TRBJ2-5 and V is TRBV9; 7 nucleotides line up with TRBD1. CDR3 size: 15 residues. Per germline, CDR1 SGDLS and CDR2 YYNGEE. The junction had 4 bases not matched to a gene; V was cut back by 0 bases and J by 2 bases. The CDR3 DNA sequence: TGTGCCAGCAGCGTAGATGGGACAGTTCAAGAGACCCAGTACTTC. As protein: CASSVDGTVQETQYF.

There are a few counts of this clonotype. The rearrangement joins TRBV6-1 to TRBJ2-1; 13 nucleotides align to TRBD2. Per germline, CDR1 MNHNS and CDR2 SASEGT. CDR3 length: 15 residues. V gave up 7 bases and J gave up 4 bases; unmatched junction bases: 4. The CDR3: CASNPGLAGYNEQFF. CDR3 nucleotides: TGTGCCAGCAACCCGGGACTAGCGGGATACAATGAGCAGTTCTTC.

V gene TRBV4-3 combines with J gene TRBJ2-7; 8 bases are shared with TRBD1. The V and J ends lost 0 bases and 11 bases, in that order; junction bases with no gene match: 6. This CDR3 has 13 amino acids. Germline V gene data show CDR1 as LGHNA and CDR2 as YSLEER. For the CDR3, the DNA is TGCGCCAGCAGCCAAGATCCTTCGGGACAGGAGTACTTC. Its protein is CASSQDPSGQEYF.

The rearrangement uses TRBV6-4 and TRBJ2-7; a possible D gene is TRBD2 (5 bases). Germline CDR1 and CDR2: MRHNA and SNTAGT. The CDR3 covers 15 residues. V was shortened by 5 bases and J by 2 bases, with 16 bases between the two germline ends. In DNA form, the CDR3 reads TGTGCCAGCAGTAGACGGGATTTTTTAACCTACGAGCAGTACTTC. It specifies CASSRRDFLTYEQYF.

J is TRBJ2-7 and V is TRBV7-2; 12 bases match TRBD1. The CDR3 extends over 17 amino acids. Germline lookup yields CDR1 SGHTA and CDR2 FQGNSA. With V trimmed by 5 bases and J by 1 base, 9 bases remained unmatched. The CDR3 loop reads CASSRPPGQGASYEQYF. The DNA for the CDR3 is TGTGCCAGCAGCCGCCCGCCGGGACAGGGGGCTTCCTACGAGCAGTACTTC.

The chain recombines TRBV7-2 with TRBJ2-5; TRBD2 agrees at 8 bases. Losses at the gene ends were 2 bases for V and 4 bases for J; bases not matched to a gene: 9. This CDR3 contains 16 residues. Germline-derived CDR1 and CDR2 are SGHTA and FQGNSA. CDR3 DNA sequence: TGTGCCAGCAGCTTACTCCTCATAGCGGGGAGAGAGACCCAGTACTTC. This encodes CASSLLLIAGRETQYF.

The chain combines TRBV7-9 with TRBJ2-1; D may be TRBD1 or TRBD2 (5 bases each). V shed 5 bases and J shed 0 bases, with 14 bases lying between them. The CDR3 spans 16 residues. Germline CDR1 and CDR2: SEHNR and FQNEAQ (reference sequence). This CDR3 is CASSLGRRNSYNEQFF. CDR3 DNA sequence: TGTGCCAGCAGCCTGGGACGACGGAACTCCTACAATGAGCAGTTCTTC.

This clonotype showed up many times. V is TRBV29-1 and J is TRBJ2-7, with 9 bases identical to TRBD1. V was clipped by 6 bases and J by 2 bases; unmatched bases: 5. This CDR3 spans 13 amino acids. The germline V gene encodes CDR1 SQVTM and CDR2 ANQGSEA. The CDR3 DNA is TGCAGCGTCCTCAACAGGGGGCCCTACGAGCAGTACTTC. Residues: CSVLNRGPYEQYF.

In this sample, this clonotype turned up many times. V gene TRBV28 combines with J gene TRBJ2-7; TRBD1 aligns across 7 bases. The CDR3 is made up of 15 amino acids. Germline lookup yields CDR1 MDHEN and CDR2 SYDVKM. V dropped 5 bases and J dropped 9; count of bases not matched to a gene: 16. This chain's CDR3 is CASSPPDRLPRMQYF. Here the CDR3 DNA reads TGTGCCAGCAGTCCCCCGGACAGGCTCCCCAGGATGCAGTACTTC.

CDR3 nucleotides: TGTGCCAGTACGGGCGAGAGCTCCTACGAGCAGTACTTC. Its translation: CASTGESSYEQYF. The chain carries TRBV2 and TRBJ2-7; no clear D gene. There are 13 residues in the CDR3. Germline V gene sequence: CDR1 SNHLY, CDR2 FYNNEI. V was trimmed by 9 bases and J by 0 bases, leaving 12 bases between them. The complete variable domain, with remaining parts taken from reference TRBV2 and TRBJ2-7, reads EPEVTQTPSHQVTQMGQEVILRCVPISNHLYFYWYRQILGQKVEFLVSFYNNEISEKSEIFDDQFSVERPDGSNFTLKIRSTKLEDSAMYFCASTGESSYEQYFGPGTRLTVT.

This clonotype was counted ten times or more. The V gene is TRBV29-1, the J gene TRBJ1-2, with 7 bases aligning to TRBD1. CDR1 is SQVTM, CDR2 ANQGSEA, per germline. The CDR3 has 15 amino acids. V shed 1 base and J 4 bases; nucleotides not matched to a gene: 9. Written as DNA, the CDR3 is TGCAGCGTTGAAGGATTAGGGGGCGGTCGCTATGGCTACACCTTC. It specifies CSVEGLGGGRYGYTF.

This clonotype was detected only a few times. The chain carries TRBV6-2 or TRBV6-3 and TRBJ2-7; 7 nucleotides match TRBD1. Germline lookup yields CDR1 MNHEY and CDR2 SVGEGT. This CDR3 spans 15 amino acids. V shed 2 bases, J shed 1 base, and the junction held 5 bases outside the gene matches. CDR3 protein: CASSYPTGPSYEQYF. The DNA for the CDR3 is TGTGCCAGCAGTTACCCGACAGGGCCATCCTACGAGCAGTACTTC.

For the CDR3, the DNA is TGTGCCAGCAGTCGGGACAGGTGGCTAATCTACGAGCAGTACTTC. It yields the protein CASSRDRWLIYEQYF. The chain links TRBV12-3 or TRBV12-4 to TRBJ2-7; TRBD1 aligns across 8 bases. Losses at the gene ends were 5 bases for V and 3 bases for J; bases not matched to a gene: 9. The CDR3 has 15 residues.

The sample holds many counts of this clonotype. This chain joins TRBV28 and TRBJ1-1; D uncertain. CDR3 length: 14 residues. Trimming left V 7 bases short and J 0 bases short, with 12 bases between. Germline-derived CDR1 and CDR2 are MDHEN and SYDVKM. The CDR3 DNA sequence: TGTGCCAGCATCCCGGCAGCCTTGAACACTGAAGCTTTCTTT. Its protein is CASIPAALNTEAFF.

In its sample, this clonotype was seen a few times. The chain links TRBV9 to TRBJ2-1; 7 positions match TRBD1. The germline V gene encodes CDR1 SGDLS and CDR2 YYNGEE. J gave up 7 bases and V 3 bases, and 16 bases lay outside the gene matches. The CDR3 runs 17 residues. The CDR3 here is CASSGPPRQGLGNEQFF. In nucleotides, the CDR3 is TGTGCCAGCAGCGGACCCCCGAGACAGGGTTTGGGTAATGAGCAGTTCTTC.

This clonotype has more than one count but fewer than ten. V usage is TRBV29-1 and J usage is TRBJ1-1; weak D call: TRBD1 (6 bases). The V gene's germline CDR1 is SQVTM and CDR2 ANQGSEA. V was clipped by 0 bases and J by 1 base, with 12 bases between them. The CDR3 is made up of 15 amino acids. Here the CDR3 reads CSVEDARGPNTEAFF. The DNA for the CDR3 is TGCAGCGTTGAAGATGCCAGGGGACCGAACACTGAAGCTTTCTTT.

The chain is built from TRBV29-1 and TRBJ2-5; 8 positions match TRBD1. This CDR3 spans 14 amino acids. The ends lost 8 bases at V and 0 bases at J; junction bases unmatched: 8. Looked up from germline, CDR1 is SQVTM and CDR2 is ANQGSEA. The CDR3 region has the DNA TGCAGCTTATGGACAGGGCTGCACCAAGAGACCCAGTACTTC. Translation gives CSLWTGLHQETQYF.

This clonotype has just a few counts. The V call is TRBV5-5, the J call TRBJ2-7; D not resolved. The CDR3 sequence is 18 residues long. Trimming stripped 0 bases from V and 3 bases from J, with 22 bases between. The germline V gene has CDR1 SGHKS and CDR2 YYEKEE (reference sequence). CDR3 region: CASSLEGIGWGYNYEQYF. The CDR3 coding sequence is TGTGCCAGCAGCTTGGAGGGCATCGGCTGGGGTTATAACTACGAGCAGTACTTC.

The chain joins TRBV7-2 to TRBJ1-1; D might be TRBD1 (5 bases). The CDR3 consists of 14 residues. Between the trimmed V and J ends, which lost 7 bases and 0 bases, there was a span of 12 bases. In germline, CDR1 is SGHTA, CDR2 FQGNSA. CDR3 sequence reads: CASTQAQVNTEAFF. The CDR3 region has the DNA TGTGCCAGCACCCAGGCACAGGTGAACACTGAAGCTTTCTTT.